This record looks at one T cell receptor beta chain sequence and its context. The specificity of this receptor is unknown. Nothing much larger sits one base from this clone, and base qualities are not available. This record comes from a study of blood T cell repertoires in COVID-19 (dated by TCRdb to 2020 to 2022). A note on the overall study: Samples covering the acute and convalescent phases of COVID-19 were provided by collaborators in the United States, Italy and Spain. The material from the prospective study consisted of cDNA or gDNA derived from T cells, B-cell-depleted T cells, or PBMCs. The dataset comprised deeply sampled blood TCRbeta repertoires from subjects exposed to, actively infected with, or recovered from COVID-19. The repertoires were released in a freely available public database meant as a resource for research on the immune response to SARS-CoV-2. Samples came from the ongoing ImmuneRACE study (first 160 participants) plus 1,254 subjects from 6 global collaborators. The sample metadata nearly always contained a de-identified subject ID, COVID-19 status, age in years and sex. Where HLA class I and class II types were available, the types were taken from metadata supplied by the sample provider, not from assay-based typing.

A second Seattle source provided samples from volunteer blood donors who had recovered from COVID-19. Collaborating institutions collected whole blood in K2EDTA tubes following their own protocols. For TCRbeta analysis, collaborator samples were shipped as frozen whole blood, as isolated PBMCs, or as DNA extracted from either sample type. General conclusions and limits of the study: The quantity of clinical and demographic metadata differed by source and by participant and was supplied without curation.

TCRbeta CDR3 regions were amplified from genomic DNA using the immunoSEQ Assay, a bias-controlled multiplex PCR. From the authors' description of their analysis: The number of nucleated cells in each sample was estimated from the amplification of reference gene primers within the assay. To quantify the absolute abundance of each unique TCRbeta CDR3 rearrangement, sequence reads were collapsed and filtered. For each sample, productive Simpson clonality was calculated as the square root of Simpson's diversity index over productive rearrangements. This is the immuneACCESS table as TCRdb keeps it, with only in-frame sequences that have V and J called. A part of the clones is gone; compared with another copy, unresolved V genes explain less than half, and the rest is unexplained. For V, J and clone size, that table is used; D and trimming come from the DNA. This sample is represented by under 200,000 clones; around 85% of them were singletons. The ten largest clones capture 1.2% of the sample.

Sequenced input: peripheral blood. The sequence was collected from a man aged 55-75 years who had recovered from COVID-19.

The CDR3 is CASRGLVRYEQYF. The DNA sequence follows: TGTGCCAGCAGGGGACTAGTCCGCTACGAGCAGTACTTC. The sequence is built from TRBV6-5 and TRBJ2-7; 8 nucleotides in the junction match TRBD2. CDR1 MNHEY and CDR2 SVGAGI are derived from the germline V gene. Germline trimming amounts to 6 bases on V and 3 bases on J, with 4 as the count of junction bases outside the gene matches. The CDR3, from cysteine to phenylalanine, totals 13 residues. The retained sequence is limited to the CDR3, 39 bases, with the frame set at the first base.